This TCR beta chain was identified during a study of Ad26.COV2.S vaccination and SARS-CoV-2 variants. At the level of the study: The COV1001 Ad26.COV2.S trial arm included the donor.

The treatment: approximately 18 received Ad26.COV2.S at low or high dose, single or two shots; several received placebo; per-sample allocation not given. All samples were drawn on day 63, counting from the first vaccine or placebo injection. Built on an Ad26 vector, the vaccine expressed Wuhan-strain SARS-CoV-2 spike. Study-wide results and limits: Vaccine and placebo recipients had similar non-spike TCR breadth. While placebo recipients had lower spike-specific TCR breadth, vaccine recipients had more.

Germline CDR1 SGHRS, CDR2 YFSETQ. Trimming stripped 3 bases from V and 7 bases from J, with 12 bases between. The CDR3 is made up of 13 amino acids. With regard to this clone: Its target is unknown.

Repertoires were generated with immunoSEQ multiplex PCR, while TCRdb's copy carries only in-frame clones and drops some. The table lists about 400,000 clones, roughly four fifths of them singletons, with approximately 7.8% in the top ten. Sequences were derived from peripheral blood, sampled in a trial of Ad26.COV2.S vaccine versus placebo. The sequence came from a person between 18 and 60 years old who received the Ad26.COV2.S COVID-19 vaccine or a placebo. The rearrangement uses TRBV5-1 and TRBJ2-3; D possibly uses TRBD1 or TRBD2 (5 bases each). Here the CDR3 reads CASSSRDPYTQYF. DNA for the CDR3: TGCGCCAGCAGCTCCCGGGACCCCTATACGCAGTATTTT.